These 16 T cell receptor beta chains came from one sample sequenced in a study of shared clonotypes between healthy human individuals. TCRdb's copy holds only in-frame clones and misses some; the assay was immunoSEQ multiplex PCR. Seen here are roughly 2.6 million clones, around nine tenths observed once, and the top ten hold about 0.13%. Specimen: naive CD4+ T cells sorted from blood. Subset denoted: CD45RA+ positively selected. Receptors originate from a man between 18 and 35 years old in good health.

A note on this clone: This specimen includes other DNA sequences encoding the same CDR3. This rearrangement joins TRBV5-6 to TRBJ2-5; D gene ambiguous. The end of the DNA aligns better with TRBJ2-7, so the J call may be wrong. The germline CDR1 and CDR2 sequences are SGHDT and YYEEEE. CDR3 length: 12 amino acids. CDR3 coding DNA: TGTGCCAGCAGCTTCCTCCGTTACGAGCAGTACTTC. Protein sequence: CASSFLRYEQYF.

There are a few counts of this clone. The chain recombines TRBV7-6 with TRBJ1-2; the D gene is possibly TRBD1 (6 bases). Trimming shortened V by 5 bases and J by 5 bases, and 15 bases separated the two germline ends. This CDR3 spans 14 amino acids. CDR1 and CDR2 from the germline V gene are SGHVS and FNYEAQ. The CDR3 DNA reads TGTGCCAGCAGCAAATCAGGGGCGGATTATGGCTACACCTTC. Translation gives CASSKSGADYGYTF.

This chain uses TRBV28 with TRBJ1-6; 8 bases are a match to TRBD1. The CDR3 totals 15 residues. J lost 5 bases, V lost 2 bases, and 2 bases had no gene match. Germline CDR1 MDHEN, CDR2 SYDVKM. The CDR3 loop reads CASSLGDRNNSPLHF. The DNA for the CDR3 is TGTGCCAGCAGTTTAGGGGACAGGAATAATTCACCCCTCCACTTT.

This clone occurred once. This chain links TRBV21-1 with TRBJ2-5; the DNA was not compared with TRBD2, the D call given in the table. TRBV21-1 is tagged as a pseudogene. The CDR3 covers 16 residues. The CDR3 region has the DNA TGTGCCAGCAGCCTTATAAGGCGGGAGGGTTGGGAGACCCAGTACTTC. Protein sequence: CASSLIRREGWETQYF.

This chain uses TRBV7-3 with TRBJ2-7, with a weak D call TRBD1 (6 bases). Germline assignment: CDR1 SGHTA and CDR2 FQGTGA. V was clipped by 5 bases and J by 2 bases, with 10 bases between them. The length of the CDR3 is 13 residues. The CDR3 DNA is TGTGCCAGCAGCCGACAGGATACCTACGAGCAGTACTTC. Translated, it gives CASSRQDTYEQYF.

The sample holds one count of this clone. This chain uses TRBV7-9 with TRBJ2-3, with 7 bases fitting TRBD1. The CDR3 sequence is 17 residues long. Per germline, CDR1 SEHNR and CDR2 FQNEAQ (reference sequence). V dropped 5 bases and J dropped 1; count of bases not matched to a gene: 12. The CDR3 nucleotides are TGTGCCAGCAGCCCGGGTCGGGCAGGGGGAGGCACAGATACGCAGTATTTT. Encoded protein: CASSPGRAGGGTDTQYF.

This clone has just one count. The chain has TRBV28 and TRBJ1-1; D not resolved. Trimming stripped 3 bases from V and 2 bases from J, with 10 bases between. The CDR3 is 14 amino acids. Germline CDR1 is MDHEN and CDR2 is SYDVKM. CDR3 amino acids: CASSFQVLNTEAFF. Written as DNA, the CDR3 is TGTGCCAGCAGTTTTCAGGTCCTAAACACTGAAGCTTTCTTT.

The chain carries TRBV19 and TRBJ1-1, with D perhaps TRBD1 (5 bases). The CDR3 has 19 residues. V lost 3 bases to trimming and J lost 8 bases, with 31 bases between them. Germline assignment: CDR1 LNHDA and CDR2 SQIVND (reference sequence). The CDR3 bases are TGTGCCAGTAGTATGTTGGGCCAGATGGGGGTCGAAAATCGAGCCGAAGCTTTCTTT. Translating gives CASSMLGQMGVENRAEAFF.

The chain uses TRBV11-1 and TRBJ2-3, with D perhaps TRBD2 (6 bases). The V end was cut by 5 bases, the J end by 0 bases, with 12 bases between. Per germline, CDR1 SGHAT and CDR2 FQDESV (reference sequence). CDR3 length: 15 residues. As DNA, the CDR3 is TGTGCCAGCAGCCAAGAGGGGACTAGCACAGATACGCAGTATTTT. It yields the protein CASSQEGTSTDTQYF.

This clone has only one observation. The genes are TRBV2 and TRBJ1-2; the D gene is possibly TRBD1 (6 bases). Germline-derived CDR1 and CDR2 are SNHLY and FYNNEI. The CDR3 is 13 amino acids. V dropped 6 bases and J dropped 4 bases, with 12 bases sitting between them. The CDR3 coding sequence is TGTGCCAGCAGCCGAACAGGGACCTATGGCTACACCTTC. This encodes CASSRTGTYGYTF. Full variable domain (missing parts from reference TRBV2 and TRBJ1-2): EPEVTQTPSHQVTQMGQEVILRCVPISNHLYFYWYRQILGQKVEFLVSFYNNEISEKSEIFDDQFSVERPDGSNFTLKIRSTKLEDSAMYFCASSRTGTYGYTFGSGTRLTVV.

Only one count was recorded for this clone. CDR3 residues: CSVGAQATTDTQYF. DNA of the CDR3: TGCAGCGTGGGGGCTCAGGCGACAACAGATACGCAGTATTTT. The chain joins TRBV29-1 to TRBJ2-3, with a weak D call TRBD1 (6 bases). Germline CDR1 is SQVTM and CDR2 is ANQGSEA. V was pared by 6 bases and J by 3 bases, with 16 bases between. This CDR3 spans 14 amino acids.

The chain carries TRBV7-9 and TRBJ1-2; 8 nucleotides agree with TRBD1. From germline, CDR1 is SEHNR and CDR2 FQNEAQ (reference sequence). With V trimmed by 1 base and J by 6 bases, 4 bases remained unmatched. The CDR3 is 14 amino acids. The CDR3 protein is CASSLEMTGDGYTF. CDR3 sequence (DNA): TGTGCCAGCAGCTTAGAAATGACAGGGGATGGCTACACCTTC.

This clone appeared once. The rearrangement uses TRBV7-2 and TRBJ2-2; 7 positions match TRBD2. The junction had 8 bases not matched to a gene; V was cut back by 5 bases and J by 2 bases. CDR1 and CDR2 (germline): SGHTA, FQGNSA. The CDR3 has 16 residues. CDR3 bases: TGTGCCAGCAGCGGTACCGGGACTACCAACACCGGGGAGCTGTTTTTT. It encodes CASSGTGTTNTGELFF.

As concerns this clone: The same CDR3 can be traced to other DNA sequences in this sample. The chain carries TRBV7-2 and TRBJ2-1, with 7 bases aligning to TRBD1. The ends lost 5 bases at V and 4 bases at J; junction bases unmatched: 8. Germline lookup yields CDR1 SGHTA and CDR2 FQGNSA. The CDR3 covers 15 residues. This CDR3 is CASSGGRGSYNEQFF. CDR3 sequence (DNA): TGTGCCAGCAGCGGGGGCAGGGGGTCATACAATGAGCAGTTCTTC.

This chain links TRBV15 with TRBJ1-3; D remains unclear. The germline gives CDR1 LNHNV, CDR2 YYDKDF (reference sequence). CDR3 length equals 16 residues. V lost 1 base, J lost 0 bases, and 10 bases lay in between. As DNA, the CDR3 is TGTGCCACCAGCAGAGGAGAAGACCTCTCTGGAAACACCATATATTTT. Its protein is CATSRGEDLSGNTIYF.

This chain connects TRBV4-1 to TRBJ1-4, with D maybe TRBD1 (5 bases). The V end was cut by 1 base, the J end by 11 bases, with 23 bases between. Germline CDR1 reads MGHRA; CDR2 reads YSYEKL. The CDR3 runs 17 residues. CDR3 region: CASSQAYISRVLDKLFF. The CDR3, as DNA: TGCGCCAGCAGCCAAGCATACATATCCAGGGTGTTGGATAAACTGTTTTTT.